The 9 T cell receptor beta chains below all came from one sample that was sequenced in a study of T cells in localized non-small cell lung cancer. Profiled with immunoSEQ multiplex PCR; TCRdb holds only in-frame clones, not every one. The sample records 61,000 or so clones, 80% to 90% being singletons. Source: peripheral blood, taken before any cancer treatment. The receptor set was obtained from a woman aged 35 to 69 with stage I lung adenocarcinoma.

The V gene is TRBV28, the J gene TRBJ1-5; no definite D call. The V end was cut by 3 bases, the J end by 9 bases, with 6 bases between. Germline loops: CDR1 MDHEN, CDR2 SYDVKM. The CDR3 runs 11 residues. The DNA for the CDR3 is TGTGCCAGCAGTTTGGCCCCGCCCCAGCATTTT. This gives the protein CASSLAPPQHF.

Here the CDR3 DNA reads TGTGCCAGCAGCCAAGAGCGGGGGAAGGCGTATGAAAAACTGTTTTTT. This codes for CASSQERGKAYEKLFF. The J gene is TRBJ1-4, the V gene TRBV4-2; the D gene is possibly TRBD1 (5 bases). The ends were cut back, 0 bases at V and 6 bases at J, with 14 bases in the middle. The CDR3 covers 16 residues. Germline V gene data show CDR1 as LGHNA and CDR2 as YNFKEQ.

The chain recombines TRBV7-9 with TRBJ2-3; 9 bases line up with TRBD2. This CDR3 comprises 15 residues. The V segment lost 5 bases and the J segment 2 bases; nucleotides outside the gene matches: 5. CDR1 and CDR2 from the germline V gene are SEHNR and FQNEAQ (reference sequence). The CDR3 here is CASSITSGYTDTQYF. The DNA of the CDR3 is TGTGCCAGCAGCATAACTAGCGGGTACACAGATACGCAGTATTTT.

The chain uses TRBV10-3 and TRBJ2-3; 15 nucleotides line up with TRBD2. The CDR3 extends over 16 amino acids. CDR1 and CDR2 from the germline V gene are ENHRY and SYGVKD. V lost 2 bases to trimming and J lost 9 bases; unmatched junction nucleotides: 6. The CDR3 bases are TGTGCCATCAGTGAGACGGGACTAGCGGGGGGTATAACGCAGTATTTT. Encoded protein: CAISETGLAGGITQYF.

The chain combines TRBV5-4 with TRBJ2-1, with 9 bases matching TRBD2. The CDR3 runs to 15 residues. V shed 0 bases, J shed 6 bases, and the junction held 4 bases outside the gene matches. Looked up from germline, CDR1 is SGHNT and CDR2 is YYREEE (reference sequence). The CDR3 protein is CASSLVTTSGNEQFF. The CDR3 DNA is TGTGCCAGCAGCTTGGTCACGACTAGCGGCAATGAGCAGTTCTTC. The full variable domain, rest sourced from reference TRBV5-4 and TRBJ2-1, is ETGVTQSPTHLIKTRGQQVTLRCSSQSGHNTVSWYQQALGQGPQFIFQYYREEENGRGNFPPRFSGLQFPNYSSELNVNALELDDSALYLCASSLVTTSGNEQFFGPGTRLTVL.

The chain links TRBV12-5 to TRBJ2-1; tentatively, D is TRBD1 (5 bases). The V end lost 4 bases, the J end lost 0 bases, and 16 bases lay between the germline ends. In germline, CDR1 is LGHNT, CDR2 FRNRAP. The CDR3 spans 17 residues. This chain's CDR3 is CASGSPPQGSSYNEQFF. For the CDR3, the DNA is TGTGCTAGTGGTTCCCCTCCCCAGGGCAGCTCCTACAATGAGCAGTTCTTC.

The V call is TRBV7-2, the J call TRBJ2-1, with unresolved D. Germline V gene lookup returns CDR1 SGHTA and CDR2 FQGNSA. This CDR3 contains 14 residues. Trimming cost V 1 base and J 7 bases, with 11 bases left between them. In nucleotides, the CDR3 is TGTGCCAGCAGCTTAGAAGGGATCCGGAATGAGCAGTTCTTC. Translation gives CASSLEGIRNEQFF.

V usage is TRBV2 and J usage is TRBJ2-7, with 11 positions matching TRBD2. Looked up from germline, CDR1 is SNHLY and CDR2 is FYNNEI. J gave up 3 bases and V 7 bases, and 5 bases lay outside the gene matches. There are 14 residues in the CDR3. CDR3 in DNA: TGTGCCAGCATTGGACTAGCGGGTGGCTACGAGCAGTACTTC. This gives the protein CASIGLAGGYEQYF. The whole variable domain, filled in from reference TRBV2 and TRBJ2-7, reads EPEVTQTPSHQVTQMGQEVILRCVPISNHLYFYWYRQILGQKVEFLVSFYNNEISEKSEIFDDQFSVERPDGSNFTLKIRSTKLEDSAMYFCASIGLAGGYEQYFGPGTRLTVT.

This sequence joins TRBV6-5 and TRBJ2-1; the D is unclear. CDR1 MNHEY and CDR2 SVGAGI come from the germline V gene. The CDR3 runs to 12 residues. The V gene lost 6 bases and the J gene lost 4 bases, with 7 bases spanning the gap. Here the CDR3 reads CASRREYNEQFF. Here the CDR3 DNA reads TGTGCCAGCAGACGCGAATACAATGAGCAGTTCTTC.